The entry below gives a single TCR beta chain sequence along with its context. Antigen: not known. This specimen comes from a study of cytomegalovirus exposure and HLA in healthy donors. CDR1 is MDHEN and CDR2 is SYDVKM in the germline V gene. CDR3 length: 16 amino acids. The junction had 6 bases not matched to a gene; V was cut back by 2 bases and J by 0 bases. The PCR used 60 Vbeta and 13 Jbeta primers. Repertoires were generated with immunoSEQ multiplex PCR, while TCRdb's copy carries only in-frame clones and drops some. Of 110,000 or so clones in the sample, around 70% are singletons; the top ten hold roughly 10%. Study results and limitations: One variant, a missense change in DCLRE1C, was linked in a later analysis to TCR beta V- and J-gene trimming. Diagnosis of cytomegalovirus status made by the classifier reportedly showed high specificity and sensitivity. Reportedly, TCR beta sequences accurately predicted HLA-A and HLA-B alleles in most subjects.

The sample consisted of PBMCs. The rearrangement links TRBV28 to TRBJ2-7; 8 bases agree with TRBD1. The receptor comes from a woman aged 45 to 65 in good health and CMV-seropositive. DNA of the CDR3: TGTGCCAGCAGTTTAGGGACAGGCGCTAACTCCTACGAGCAGTACTTC. Amino acid sequence: CASSLGTGANSYEQYF.